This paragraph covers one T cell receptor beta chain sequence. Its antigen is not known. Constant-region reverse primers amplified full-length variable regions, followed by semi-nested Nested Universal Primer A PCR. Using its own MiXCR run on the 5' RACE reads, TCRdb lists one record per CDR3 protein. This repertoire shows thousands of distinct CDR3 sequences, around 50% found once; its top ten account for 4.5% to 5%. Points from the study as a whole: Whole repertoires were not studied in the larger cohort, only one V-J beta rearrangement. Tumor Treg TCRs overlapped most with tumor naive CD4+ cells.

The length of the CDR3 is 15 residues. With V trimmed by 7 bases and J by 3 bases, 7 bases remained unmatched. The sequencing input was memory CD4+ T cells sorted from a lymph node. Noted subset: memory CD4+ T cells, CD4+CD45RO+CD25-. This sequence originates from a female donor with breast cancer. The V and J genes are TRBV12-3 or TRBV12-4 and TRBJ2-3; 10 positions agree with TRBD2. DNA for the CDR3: TGTGCCAGCACCCCTACGGGACTAGCGACAGATACGCAGTATTTT. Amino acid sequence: CASTPTGLATDTQYF.